Listed here are 14 T cell receptor beta chains from one sample, sequenced in a study of CD8 T cells in Susac syndrome. Random hexamers served to reverse transcribe roughly 0.5 to 1 ug RNA. One entry per CDR3 protein, called by TCRdb with MiXCR from the immunoSEQ multiplex PCR reads. This table holds about 150,000 distinct CDR3 sequences, approximately 93% found once. The material sequenced was CD8+ T cells from PBMCs. These receptors came from a human donor with multiple sclerosis.

The chain uses TRBV19 and TRBJ1-2; possibly TRBD1 for D (5 bases). CDR3 length: 13 residues. CDR1 LNHDA and CDR2 SQIVND come from the germline V gene (reference sequence). With 5 bases removed from V and 4 bases from J, the gap between germline ends came to 11 bases. This chain's CDR3 is CASSPGHLYGYTF. The CDR3 nucleotides read TGTGCCAGTAGTCCCGGACATCTCTATGGCTACACCTTC.

V is TRBV20-1 and J is TRBJ1-5, with D possibly being TRBD1 (6 bases). Germline V gene sequence: CDR1 DFQATT, CDR2 SNEGSKA (reference sequence). The V gene lost 4 bases and the J gene lost 7 bases, with 23 bases spanning the gap. CDR3 length equals 16 residues. This chain's CDR3 is CSATNPDLQGLQPQHF. As DNA, the CDR3 is TGCAGTGCTACTAACCCCGACTTACAGGGATTGCAGCCCCAGCATTTT.

This chain joins TRBV4-1 and TRBJ2-3, with D perhaps matching TRBD2 (5 bases). Trimming shortened V by 5 bases and J by 4 bases, and 10 bases separated the two germline ends. CDR3 length: 13 residues. Germline-derived CDR1 and CDR2 are MGHRA and YSYEKL. This CDR3 reads CASSSGGPDTQYF. DNA of the CDR3: TGCGCCAGCAGCTCCGGCGGGCCAGATACGCAGTATTTT.

The table lists this clonotype with a count of one. The chain joins TRBV25-1 to TRBJ2-7; TRBD1 agrees at 12 bases. The CDR3 spans 16 residues. After removal of 0 bases from V and 5 bases from J, the junction contained 5 bases not matched to a gene. CDR1 is MGHDK, CDR2 SYGVNS, per germline. CDR3 amino acids: CASSEYSGQGADEQYF. CDR3 sequence (DNA): TGTGCCAGCAGTGAATATTCGGGACAGGGGGCGGACGAGCAGTACTTC.

The rearrangement links TRBV28 to TRBJ2-1, with 9 nucleotides matching TRBD2. Germline V gene data show CDR1 as MDHEN and CDR2 as SYDVKM. The V gene end was trimmed by 10 bases and the J gene end by 5 bases; junction bases not matched to a gene: 12. CDR3 length: 15 residues. In DNA form, the CDR3 reads TGTGCCACCCATGGTAGCGGGGGCCCCCACAATGAGCAGTTCTTC. It yields the protein CATHGSGGPHNEQFF. The variable domain in full, completed from reference TRBV28 and TRBJ2-1, reads DVKVTQSSRYLVKRTGEKVFLECVQDMDHENMFWYRQDPGLGLRLIYFSYDVKMKEKGDIPEGYSVSREKKERFSLILESASTNQTSMYLCATHGSGGPHNEQFFGPGTRLTVL.

The V call is TRBV28, the J call TRBJ1-6; D uncertain. The germline V gene has CDR1 MDHEN and CDR2 SYDVKM. Trimming removed 2 bases at V and 5 bases at J, with 10 bases between. The CDR3 consists of 15 residues. The CDR3 loop reads CASSLLIGDNSPLHF. The CDR3 DNA sequence: TGTGCCAGCAGTTTACTGATCGGCGATAATTCACCCCTCCACTTT.

The V gene is TRBV7-6, the J gene TRBJ2-5; weak D call: TRBD2 (7 bases). V was clipped by 5 bases and J by 1 base, with 20 bases between them. Germline CDR1 reads SGHVS; CDR2 reads FNYEAQ. The CDR3 totals 17 residues. CDR3 sequence: CASSGQGGQGTQETQYF. CDR3 DNA: TGTGCCAGCAGCGGCCAGGGAGGGCAGGGGACCCAAGAGACCCAGTACTTC.

In nucleotides, the CDR3 is TGCGCCAGCAGCGGGTCCGGGACACCAGCTAACTATGGCTACACCTTC. This codes for CASSGSGTPANYGYTF. The chain carries TRBV5-1 and TRBJ1-2, with a tentative D call TRBD1 (6 bases). Looked up from germline, CDR1 is SGHRS and CDR2 is YFSETQ. The CDR3 runs 16 residues. V was cut by 4 bases and J by 0 bases, with 16 bases left in between.

The rearrangement joins TRBV30 to TRBJ1-1, with D uncertain. The CDR3 is 12 residues long. V lost 4 bases to trimming and J lost 0 bases, with 6 bases between them. Per the germline V gene, CDR1 is GTSNPN and CDR2 is SVGIG (reference sequence). The CDR3 reads CAWTPLNTEAFF. The CDR3 coding sequence is TGTGCCTGGACCCCGCTGAACACTGAAGCTTTCTTT.

V is TRBV9 and J is TRBJ2-3; possible D gene TRBD1, 5 bases. Germline V gives CDR1 SGDLS, CDR2 YYNGEE. CDR3 size: 15 residues. Trimming pared 2 bases from V and 3 bases from J, leaving 13 bases between. CDR3 protein: CASSVQGSRTDTQYF. CDR3 in DNA: TGTGCCAGCAGCGTTCAGGGAAGTCGGACAGATACGCAGTATTTT.

J is TRBJ2-1 and V is TRBV7-9; D possibly corresponds to TRBD2 (6 bases). Trimming removed 5 bases from V and 9 bases from J, with 20 bases in between. Germline CDR1 and CDR2: SEHNR and FQNEAQ (reference sequence). This CDR3 contains 15 residues. CDR3 in amino acids: CASSPTGLPLSEQFF. CDR3 bases: TGTGCCAGCAGCCCAACGGGACTCCCCTTATCTGAGCAGTTCTTC. The full variable domain, its missing parts supplied by reference TRBV7-9 and TRBJ2-1, is DTGVSQNPRHKITKRGQNVTFRCDPISEHNRLYWYRQTLGQGPEFLTYFQNEAQLEKSRLLSDRFSAERPKGSFSTLEIQRTEQGDSAMYLCASSPTGLPLSEQFFGPGTRLTVL.

CDR3 amino acids: CASSVGRSGRGYTF. The CDR3 bases are TGTGCCAGCAGCGTAGGACGTTCAGGCCGTGGCTACACCTTC. The chain has TRBV9 and TRBJ1-2, with no clear D. The V and J ends lost 0 bases and 7 bases respectively, with 13 bases between them. The CDR3 length is 14 residues. Per the germline V gene, CDR1 is SGDLS and CDR2 is YYNGEE.

This clonotype was observed a single time. V and J are TRBV27 and TRBJ1-6; D gene uncertain. Per germline, CDR1 MNHEY and CDR2 SMNVEV (reference sequence). The CDR3 runs 15 residues. The ends were cut back, 3 bases at V and 0 bases at J, with 6 bases in the middle. The CDR3 loop reads CASSFSVSYNSPLHF. CDR3 DNA: TGTGCCAGCAGTTTTTCAGTCTCCTATAATTCACCCCTCCACTTT.

The chain combines TRBV14 with TRBJ2-1; TRBD2 is a possible D gene (7 bases). The CDR3 is 13 amino acids. The germline V and J ends were trimmed by 4 bases and 11 bases, with 15 bases remaining between them. CDR1 and CDR2 (germline): SGHDN, FVKESK. The CDR3 sequence: CASSPPGGGKQFF. CDR3 nucleotide sequence: TGTGCCAGCAGCCCGCCGGGGGGCGGCAAGCAGTTCTTC.